Below are 7 T cell receptor beta chains sequenced from a single sample in a study of cytomegalovirus exposure and HLA in healthy donors. The PCR made use of 60 Vbeta and 13 Jbeta primers. Libraries were prepared by immunoSEQ multiplex PCR; TCRdb keeps only in-frame clonotypes and omits some of them. The data hold roughly 120,000 clones, with around 84% observed a single time. Sequencing was carried out using PBMCs. These receptors were collected from a man aged 30 to 39 in good health and CMV-seropositive.

As regards this clone: A read error may account for a junction end that differs from germline. The chain employs TRBV28 and TRBJ1-2, with D possibly matching TRBD1 (5 bases). The CDR3 length is 14 residues. From germline, CDR1 is MDHEN and CDR2 SYDVKM. The CDR3, as DNA: TGTGCCAGCAGTTTGATACAGGCTAATTATGGCTACACCTTC. Amino acid sequence: CASSLIQANYGYTF.

The chain employs TRBV28 and TRBJ2-5, with D unresolved. The V and J ends lost 5 bases and 1 base respectively, with 8 bases between them. This CDR3 spans 13 amino acids. Germline V lookup: CDR1 MDHEN, CDR2 SYDVKM. CDR3 bases: TGTGCCAGCAGTCCCCACGGCCAAGAGACCCAGTACTTC. Amino acids: CASSPHGQETQYF.

The J gene is TRBJ2-1, the V gene TRBV4-1; D unclear. Germline CDR1 and CDR2: MGHRA and YSYEKL. Trimming removed 5 bases from V and 10 bases from J, with 9 bases in between. This CDR3 region has 11 residues. The CDR3 nucleotides read TGCGCCAGCAGCAGGCACGGGGAGCAGTTCTTC. This gives the protein CASSRHGEQFF.

The chain links TRBV19 to TRBJ1-2; tentative D call: TRBD1 (5 bases). The CDR3 is 14 amino acids. CDR1 is LNHDA, CDR2 SQIVND, per germline (reference sequence). The V end was cut by 3 bases, the J end by 4 bases, with 12 bases between. The CDR3 DNA follows: TGTGCCAGTAGTATCCGGCAGGGCGGCTATGGCTACACCTTC. Translated, it gives CASSIRQGGYGYTF.

This chain connects TRBV11-2 to TRBJ2-1, with 9 bases identical to TRBD2. Trimming at V came to 8 bases and at J to 9 bases, leaving 14 bases not matched to a gene. The germline V gene encodes CDR1 SGHAT and CDR2 FQNNGV. The CDR3 runs 15 residues. CDR3 nucleotide sequence: TGTGCCAGCGCCCTCGCGGGGGGGCCAGGGGCTGAGCAGTTCTTC. Amino acid sequence: CASALAGGPGAEQFF.

The CDR3 protein is CASSLSIQGGYTF. The CDR3, as DNA: TGTGCCAGCAGCCTATCAATCCAGGGCGGCTACACCTTC. The chain recombines TRBV5-6 with TRBJ1-2; D perhaps matches TRBD1 (5 bases). This CDR3 is 13 amino acids long. Germline V CDR1 and CDR2: SGHDT, YYEEEE. The germline V and J ends were trimmed by 4 bases and 8 bases, with 15 bases remaining between them.

The rearrangement joins TRBV6-1 to TRBJ1-6; D call uncertain. Germline CDR1 reads MNHNS; CDR2 reads SASEGT. Deletions cut 2 bases from V and 6 bases from J, with 5 bases between. CDR3 length: 13 residues. The chain's CDR3 is CASSENGNSPLHF. CDR3 coding DNA: TGTGCCAGCAGTGAAAACGGTAATTCACCCCTCCACTTT.